The 8 T cell receptor beta chains listed next were all sequenced from one sample in a study of cytomegalovirus exposure and HLA in healthy donors. The PCR made use of 60 Vbeta and 13 Jbeta primers. TCRdb's copy holds only in-frame clones and misses some; the assay was immunoSEQ multiplex PCR. The table includes 150,000 to 200,000 clones, 75% to 85% detected once. The specimen was PBMCs. The source is a woman under 30 in good health and CMV-seronegative.

The rearrangement uses TRBV5-1 and TRBJ2-7, with D possibly TRBD1 on 5 matching bases. V lost 4 bases, J lost 7 bases, and 18 bases lay in between. CDR1 and CDR2 from the germline V gene are SGHRS and YFSETQ. The length of the CDR3 is 14 residues. In DNA form, the CDR3 reads TGCGCCAGCAGCCGGAAGACAGAGATTCAGGAGCAGTACTTC. Translating gives CASSRKTEIQEQYF.

A note on this clone: Mismatch with germline at one junction end may stem from a read error. This CDR3 is CSSSSGQGAMNTEAFF. CDR3 DNA sequence: TGTTCCAGCAGCTCAGGACAGGGGGCGATGAACACTGAAGCTTTCTTT. J is TRBJ1-1 and V is TRBV7-9, with 11 nucleotides matching TRBD1. The CDR3 contains 16 residues. Germline CDR1 reads SEHNR; CDR2 reads FQNEAQ (reference sequence).

This chain uses TRBV7-3 with TRBJ1-1; 9 nucleotides line up with TRBD1. The CDR3 sequence is 13 residues long. Unmatched junction bases numbered 2, after V lost 5 bases and J lost 4 bases. The V gene's germline CDR1 is SGHTA and CDR2 FQGTGA. CDR3 protein: CASSPGQGTEAFF. CDR3 bases: TGTGCCAGCAGCCCGGGACAGGGCACTGAAGCTTTCTTT.

This clone occurred once. The chain joins TRBV25-1 to TRBJ1-6; D is possibly TRBD1 (5 bases). The V gene's germline CDR1 is MGHDK and CDR2 SYGVNS. V lost 4 bases to trimming and J lost 11 bases, with 12 bases between them. There are 13 residues in the CDR3. The CDR3 bases are TGTGCCAGCAGTGTTGGGGGGACTCCACCCCTCCACTTT. It is translated as CASSVGGTPPLHF.

The chain is built from TRBV2 and TRBJ1-6, with TRBD1 as a possible D gene (5 bases). Germline assignment: CDR1 SNHLY and CDR2 FYNNEI. This CDR3 has 15 residues. Deletions cut 6 bases from V and 3 bases from J, with 12 bases between. CDR3 DNA: TGTGCCAGCAGACCCGACAGTTACTATAATTCACCCCTCCACTTT. It codes for CASRPDSYYNSPLHF.

The CDR3 reads CASSFLPPGTSGRGQETQYF. The CDR3, as DNA: TGCGCCAGCAGCTTTTTACCCCCCGGGACTAGCGGGAGAGGCCAAGAGACCCAGTACTTC. This chain joins TRBV5-1 and TRBJ2-5, with 14 bases identical to TRBD2. This CDR3 is 20 amino acids long. Germline V lookup: CDR1 SGHRS, CDR2 YFSETQ. J lost 1 base, V lost 2 bases, and 13 bases had no gene match.

V gene TRBV19 combines with J gene TRBJ1-5; TRBD1 matches 11 bases. CDR1 is LNHDA and CDR2 is SQIVND in the germline V gene (reference sequence). This CDR3 is 14 amino acids long. V lost 5 bases to trimming and J lost 5 bases; unmatched junction nucleotides: 2. The DNA of the CDR3 is TGTGCCAGTAGTTGGACAGGGGGCGATCAGCCCCAGCATTTT. It codes for CASSWTGGDQPQHF.

This clone has just one count. The rearrangement joins TRBV27 to TRBJ1-2, with 8 bases matching TRBD1. Germline CDR1 and CDR2: MNHEY and SMNVEV (reference sequence). This CDR3 is 15 amino acids long. V gave up 4 bases and J gave up 4 bases; unmatched junction bases: 8. The CDR3 spells CASSSDRQGTYGYTF. The CDR3 nucleotides are TGTGCCAGCAGTTCAGACCGACAGGGGACCTATGGCTACACCTTC.